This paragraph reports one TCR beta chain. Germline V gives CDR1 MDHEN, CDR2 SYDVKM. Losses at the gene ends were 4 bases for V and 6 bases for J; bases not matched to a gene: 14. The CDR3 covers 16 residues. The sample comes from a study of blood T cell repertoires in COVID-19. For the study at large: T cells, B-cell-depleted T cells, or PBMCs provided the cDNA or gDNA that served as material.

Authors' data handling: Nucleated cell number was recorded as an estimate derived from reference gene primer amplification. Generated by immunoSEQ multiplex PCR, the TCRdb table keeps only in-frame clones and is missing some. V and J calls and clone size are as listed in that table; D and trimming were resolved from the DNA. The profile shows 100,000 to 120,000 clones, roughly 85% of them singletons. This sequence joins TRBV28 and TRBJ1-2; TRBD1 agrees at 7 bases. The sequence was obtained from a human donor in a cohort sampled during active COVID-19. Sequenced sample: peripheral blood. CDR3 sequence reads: CASSYLKTGQDDGYTF. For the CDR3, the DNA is TGTGCCAGCAGTTACCTAAAGACTGGACAGGATGATGGCTACACCTTC.